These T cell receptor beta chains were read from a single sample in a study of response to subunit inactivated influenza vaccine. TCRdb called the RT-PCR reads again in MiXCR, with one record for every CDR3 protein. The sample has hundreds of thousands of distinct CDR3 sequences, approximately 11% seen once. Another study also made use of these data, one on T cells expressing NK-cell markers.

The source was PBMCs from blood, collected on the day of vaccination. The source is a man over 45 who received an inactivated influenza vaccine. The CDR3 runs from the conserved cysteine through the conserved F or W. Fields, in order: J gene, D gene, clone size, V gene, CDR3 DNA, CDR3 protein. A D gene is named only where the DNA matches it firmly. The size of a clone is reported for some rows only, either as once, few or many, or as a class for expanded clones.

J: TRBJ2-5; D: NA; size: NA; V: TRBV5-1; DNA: TGCGCCAGCAGGGCCGGGACAAAGTACCAAGAGACCCAGTACTTC; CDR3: CASRAGTKYQETQYF
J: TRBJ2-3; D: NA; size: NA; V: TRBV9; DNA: TGTGCCAGCAGCCCAATGGGAGGGAGGGGGCCCACAGATACGCAGTATTTT; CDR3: CASSPMGGRGPTDTQYF
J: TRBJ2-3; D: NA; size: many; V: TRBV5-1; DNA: TGTGCCAGCAGTTTAAGAGATACGCAGTATTTT; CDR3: CASSLRDTQYF
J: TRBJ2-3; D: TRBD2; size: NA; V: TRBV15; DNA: TGTGCCACCAGCAGAGATTCTAGCGGGAGGGCCAGCACAGATACGCAGTATTTT; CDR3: CATSRDSSGRASTDTQYF
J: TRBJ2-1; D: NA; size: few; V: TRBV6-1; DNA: TGTGCCAGCAGTCTCGGACCAATCAATGAGCAGTTCTTC; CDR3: CASSLGPINEQFF
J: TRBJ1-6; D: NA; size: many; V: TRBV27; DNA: TGTGCCAGCCGGCGGGGGCAGAATAATTCACCCCTCCACTTT; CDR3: CASRRGQNNSPLHF
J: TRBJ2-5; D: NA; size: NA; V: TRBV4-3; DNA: TGCGCCAGCAGCCAAGAAGTGGCGGGCGAGACCCAGTACTTC; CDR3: CASSQEVAGETQYF
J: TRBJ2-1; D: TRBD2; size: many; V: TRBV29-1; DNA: TGCAGCGTTGAAGCGGGACTAGCAAGCAATGAGCAGTTCTTC; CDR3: CSVEAGLASNEQFF
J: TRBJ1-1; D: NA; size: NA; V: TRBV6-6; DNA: TGTGCCAGCAGTTATCGGTCCGTTGAAGCTTTCTTT; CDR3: CASSYRSVEAFF
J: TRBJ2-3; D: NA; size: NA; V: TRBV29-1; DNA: TGCAGCGTTGAGGGAAAAACTAGCACAGATACGCAGTATTTT; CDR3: CSVEGKTSTDTQYF
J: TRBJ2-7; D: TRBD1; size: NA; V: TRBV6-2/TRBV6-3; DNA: TGTGCCAGCAGTTACCCGGGACAGGGGATCTACGAGCAGTACTTC; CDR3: CASSYPGQGIYEQYF
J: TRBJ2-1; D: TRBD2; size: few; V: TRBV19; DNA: TGTGCCAGTAGTATAGGGGGACTAGCGGGAGTTGAGCAGTTCTTC; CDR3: CASSIGGLAGVEQFF
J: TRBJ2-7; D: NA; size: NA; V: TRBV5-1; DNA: TGCGCCAGCAGCATAGACAGAACAGGAAACGAGCAGTACTTC; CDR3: CASSIDRTGNEQYF